The T cell receptor (beta chain) under discussion was sequenced for a study of fetal regulatory T cell absence and autoimmunity. The wider study: The IPEX patients lacked clinical diabetes but had exocrine pancreas autoimmunity.

Worth noting for this clone: Its cognate antigen is unknown.

The assay was run at survey level. Produced via immunoSEQ multiplex PCR; TCRdb's table is partial and in-frame only. This sample has approximately 46,000 clones, with 70% to 85% found just once. General study points: TRB gene family usage was broadly similar in cord blood and pancreas. Pancreas TCRs were oligoclonally enriched versus cord blood, some clones over 85-fold.

Sequences were obtained from cord blood. The clonotype originates from a newborn boy with IPEX syndrome.

CDR3 region: CASSTLGTSITGELFF. The DNA of the CDR3 is TGTGCCAGCAGCACCCTCGGGACTAGTATCACCGGGGAGCTGTTTTTT. The chain is built from TRBV7-2 and TRBJ2-2; 8 bases are a match to TRBD2. In germline, CDR1 is SGHTA, CDR2 FQGNSA. This CDR3 has 16 amino acids. V trimming: 5 bases; J trimming: 4 bases; junction bases outside the gene matches: 9.